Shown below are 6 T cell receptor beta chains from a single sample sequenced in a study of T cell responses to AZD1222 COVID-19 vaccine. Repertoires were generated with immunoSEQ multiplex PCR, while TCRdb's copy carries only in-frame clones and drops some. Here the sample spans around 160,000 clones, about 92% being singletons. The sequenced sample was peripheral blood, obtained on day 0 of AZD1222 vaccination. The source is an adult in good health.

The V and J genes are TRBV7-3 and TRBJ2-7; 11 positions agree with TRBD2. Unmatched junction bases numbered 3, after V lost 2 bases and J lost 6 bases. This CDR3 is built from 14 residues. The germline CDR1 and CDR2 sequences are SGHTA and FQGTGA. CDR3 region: CASSLLAGGREQYF. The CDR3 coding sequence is TGTGCCAGCAGCTTACTAGCGGGAGGTCGCGAGCAGTACTTC. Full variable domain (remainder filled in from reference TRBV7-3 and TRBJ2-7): GAGVSQTPSNKVTEKGKYVELRCDPISGHTALYWYRQSLGQGPEFLIYFQGTGAADDSGLPNDRFFAVRPEGSVSTLKIQRTERGDSAVYLCASSLLAGGREQYFGPGTRLTVT.

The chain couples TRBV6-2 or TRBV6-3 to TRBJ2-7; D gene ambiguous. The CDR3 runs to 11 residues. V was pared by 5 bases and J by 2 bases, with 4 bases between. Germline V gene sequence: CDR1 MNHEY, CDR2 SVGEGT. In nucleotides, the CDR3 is TGTGCCAGCAGTCAGACCTACGAGCAGTACTTC. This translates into CASSQTYEQYF.

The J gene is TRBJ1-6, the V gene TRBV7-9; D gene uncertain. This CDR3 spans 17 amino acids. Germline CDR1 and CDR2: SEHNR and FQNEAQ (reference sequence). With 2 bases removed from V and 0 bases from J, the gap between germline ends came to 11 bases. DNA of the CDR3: TGTGCCAGCAGCTTAATAGCGGTCAGCTCCTATAATTCACCCCTCCACTTT. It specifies CASSLIAVSSYNSPLHF.

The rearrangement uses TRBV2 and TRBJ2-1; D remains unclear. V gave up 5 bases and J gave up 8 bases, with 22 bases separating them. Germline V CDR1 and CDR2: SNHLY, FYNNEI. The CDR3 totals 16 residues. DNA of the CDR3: TGTGCCAGCAGTTTCTCCTACATAGACTCAAGGGATGAGCAGTTCTTC. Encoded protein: CASSFSYIDSRDEQFF. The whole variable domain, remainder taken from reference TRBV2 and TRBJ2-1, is EPEVTQTPSHQVTQMGQEVILRCVPISNHLYFYWYRQILGQKVEFLVSFYNNEISEKSEIFDDQFSVERPDGSNFTLKIRSTKLEDSAMYFCASSFSYIDSRDEQFFGPGTRLTVL.

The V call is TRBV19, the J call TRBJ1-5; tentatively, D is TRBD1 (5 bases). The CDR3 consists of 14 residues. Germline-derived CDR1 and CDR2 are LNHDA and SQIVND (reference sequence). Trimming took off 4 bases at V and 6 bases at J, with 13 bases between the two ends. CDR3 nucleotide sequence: TGTGCCAGTAGTAGGAGGGACTTTGCTCAGCCCCAGCATTTT. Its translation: CASSRRDFAQPQHF.

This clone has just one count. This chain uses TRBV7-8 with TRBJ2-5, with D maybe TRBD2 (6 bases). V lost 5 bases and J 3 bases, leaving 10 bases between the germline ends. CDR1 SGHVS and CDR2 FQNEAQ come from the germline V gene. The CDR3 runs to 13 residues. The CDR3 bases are TGTGCCAGCAGCCGTCAGCGGGAAGAGACCCAGTACTTC. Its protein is CASSRQREETQYF.